Following are 13 T cell receptor beta chains from one sample sequenced in a study of T cell repertoires in cytomegalovirus infection. TCRdb analysed the reads with MiXCR anew, one entry per CDR3 protein. Among approximately 500,000 distinct CDR3 sequences, over 9% were seen once, and the ten largest hold around 9.6%. Sequenced sample: PBMCs. The origin of the receptors is a human donor in good health (CMV status not recorded). Some clones in this sample may be carry-over from other donors' samples.

This clonotype was detected a few times. This chain links TRBV7-9 with TRBJ2-7; unclear D gene. The germline V and J ends were trimmed by 4 bases and 6 bases, with 13 bases remaining between them. Germline CDR1 SEHNR, CDR2 FQNEAQ (reference sequence). This CDR3 has 13 amino acids. CDR3 DNA: TGTGCCAGCAGCTCGCCTGCTTCCGCCGAGCAGTACTTC. It yields the protein CASSSPASAEQYF.

This clonotype was picked up many times. The chain recombines TRBV11-2 with TRBJ2-1; D uncertain. Germline-derived CDR1 and CDR2 are SGHAT and FQNNGV. The CDR3 loop spans 14 amino acids. V was clipped by 2 bases and J by 6 bases, with 11 bases between them. The CDR3 spells CASSLRPAINEQFF. DNA of the CDR3: TGTGCCAGCAGCTTAAGACCAGCAATCAATGAGCAGTTCTTC.

This clonotype has just a few counts. V and J are TRBV15 and TRBJ1-1; TRBD1 matches 8 bases. Germline lookup yields CDR1 LNHNV and CDR2 YYDKDF (reference sequence). The CDR3 contains 13 residues. Trimming removed 3 bases from V and 3 bases from J; junction bases left unmatched: 0. DNA of the CDR3: TGTGCCACCAGCAGGGACAGGGACACTGAAGCTTTCTTT. Translated, it gives CATSRDRDTEAFF.

V usage is TRBV5-8 and J usage is TRBJ1-2; 10 nucleotides match TRBD1. Looked up from germline, CDR1 is SGHTS and CDR2 is YDEGEE. The length of the CDR3 is 14 residues. V shed 5 bases and J 5 bases; nucleotides not matched to a gene: 6. The CDR3 DNA sequence: TGTGCCAGCAGGGACAGGGGGATAATTTATGGCTACACCTTC. Encoded protein: CASRDRGIIYGYTF.

Many counts were recorded for this clonotype. The CDR3 protein is CASSLVLGAAKDTQYF. In DNA form, the CDR3 reads TGTGCCAGCAGCTTAGTTCTTGGGGCAGCTAAAGATACGCAGTATTTT. V usage is TRBV7-9 and J usage is TRBJ2-3, with a possible D match to TRBD1 (5 bases). The CDR3 is made up of 16 amino acids. The germline V and J ends were trimmed by 1 base and 5 bases, with 16 bases remaining between them. Germline CDR1 and CDR2: SEHNR and FQNEAQ (reference sequence). Complete variable domain (other parts from reference TRBV7-9 and TRBJ2-3): DTGVSQNPRHKITKRGQNVTFRCDPISEHNRLYWYRQTLGQGPEFLTYFQNEAQLEKSRLLSDRFSAERPKGSFSTLEIQRTEQGDSAMYLCASSLVLGAAKDTQYFGPGTRLTVL.

The CDR3 region is CASSRSDYQETQYF. CDR3 coding DNA: TGTGCCAGCAGCCGATCGGACTACCAAGAGACCCAGTACTTC. The chain carries TRBV5-4 and TRBJ2-5, with D maybe TRBD2 (5 bases). The V gene lost 4 bases and the J gene lost 0 bases, with 10 bases spanning the gap. Per germline, CDR1 SGHNT and CDR2 YYREEE (reference sequence). The CDR3 is made up of 14 amino acids.

This rearrangement joins TRBV20-1 to TRBJ2-5; TRBD1 agrees at 9 bases. V lost 3 bases, J lost 5 bases, and 10 bases stayed unmatched. The CDR3 is 15 residues long. Germline CDR1 is DFQATT and CDR2 is SNEGSKA (reference sequence). The CDR3 nucleotides are TGCAGTGCTAGCCCTCCGGGACAGGGTAGGGAGACCCAGTACTTC. Its protein is CSASPPGQGRETQYF.

This clonotype was seen at least ten times. V is TRBV19 and J is TRBJ2-2; 7 bases fit TRBD2. CDR1 is LNHDA, CDR2 SQIVND, per germline (reference sequence). The CDR3 is made up of 15 amino acids. J gave up 6 bases and V 5 bases, and 9 bases lay outside the gene matches. In DNA, the CDR3 is TGTGCCAGTAGTCCTACTACAGCGGGGTCCGGGGAGCTGTTTTTT. It yields the protein CASSPTTAGSGELFF. Variable domain in full (rest from reference TRBV19 and TRBJ2-2): DGGITQSPKYLFRKEGQNVTLSCEQNLNHDAMYWYRQDPGQGLRLIYYSQIVNDFQKGDIAEGYSVSREKKESFPLTVTSAQKNPTAFYLCASSPTTAGSGELFFGEGSRLTVL.

This clonotype came up many times. The chain carries TRBV7-9 and TRBJ2-4, with D possibly called TRBD1 or TRBD2 (5 bases each). The V gene's germline CDR1 is SEHNR and CDR2 FQNEAQ (reference sequence). Trimming cost V 8 bases and J 8 bases, with 16 bases left between them. This CDR3 contains 13 residues. Here the CDR3 DNA reads TGTGCCAGCGTTCCCAGGGCGAGGGACATTCAGTACTTC. Translated, it gives CASVPRARDIQYF.

There are a few counts of this clonotype. The gene calls are TRBV20-1 and TRBJ2-7; perhaps D is TRBD1 or TRBD2 (6 bases each). There are 14 residues in the CDR3. Trimming took 3 bases from V and 4 from J, leaving 16 bases between them. Germline V gene data show CDR1 as DFQATT and CDR2 as SNEGSKA (reference sequence). Written as DNA, the CDR3 is TGCAGTGCTAGGGTGGGGGGCCTTGGATACGAGCAGTACTTC. Residues: CSARVGGLGYEQYF.

In this sample, this clonotype turned up many times. Here the CDR3 DNA reads TGTGCCAGCAGCCAAGACCCAGCGGGAGGGGGGGAGACCCAGTACTTC. It translates to CASSQDPAGGGETQYF. The rearrangement joins TRBV4-2 to TRBJ2-5; 10 positions agree with TRBD2. V gave up 0 bases and J gave up 5 bases; unmatched junction bases: 6. This CDR3 has 16 residues. The germline V gene encodes CDR1 LGHNA and CDR2 YNFKEQ.

This clonotype appeared many times. The rearrangement joins TRBV11-2 to TRBJ1-2; D remains unclear. Trimming took 0 bases from V and 5 from J, leaving 19 bases between them. The CDR3 loop spans 17 amino acids. Germline loops: CDR1 SGHAT, CDR2 FQNNGV. The CDR3 sequence: CASSLDNLNIGRYGYTF. The CDR3 DNA follows: TGTGCCAGCAGCTTAGATAATTTGAATATCGGGAGGTATGGCTACACCTTC. Variable domain in full (rest from reference TRBV11-2 and TRBJ1-2): EAGVAQSPRYKIIEKRQSVAFWCNPISGHATLYWYQQILGQGPKLLIQFQNNGVVDDSQLPKDRFSAERLKGVDSTLKIQPAKLEDSAVYLCASSLDNLNIGRYGYTFGSGTRLTVV.

This clonotype showed up many times. V and J are TRBV7-2 and TRBJ1-1, with TRBD1 identical over 8 bases. The CDR3 sequence is 13 residues long. The germline V gene has CDR1 SGHTA and CDR2 FQGNSA. The J segment lost 8 bases and the V segment lost 3 bases, leaving 5 bases of the junction unmatched. As DNA, the CDR3 is TGTGCCAGCAGCTTGACAGGGGAGTGGGAAGCTTTCTTT. Translated, it gives CASSLTGEWEAFF.